Listed here is a single T cell receptor beta chain. No antigen is known for it. This record belongs to a study of cytomegalovirus exposure and HLA in healthy donors. From germline, CDR1 is LGHNA and CDR2 YNFKEQ. This CDR3 is 16 amino acids long. With 0 bases removed from V and 4 bases from J, the gap between germline ends came to 12 bases. General observations from the study: Later findings reportedly placed an Asian-associated ancestry cluster below the roughly 700-donor mean for N-insertions. A cluster of highly shared sequence variants was likely a sequencing artifact.

It was with 60 Vbeta and 13 Jbeta primers that the PCR ran. Sequenced by immunoSEQ multiplex PCR; TCRdb stores in-frame clones only, minus some. The sample includes over 150,000 clones, around three quarters of them seen just once. The rearrangement uses TRBV4-2 and TRBJ2-2; a weak D match, TRBD1 (5 bases). The TCR was taken from a woman between 45 and 65 years old in good health and CMV-seropositive. The specimen was PBMCs. CDR3 in DNA: TGTGCCAGCAGCCAAGATAAGTCCAGGGCCACCGGGGAGCTGTTTTTT. This gives the protein CASSQDKSRATGELFF.